One sample yielded the 15 T cell receptor beta chains listed below, sequenced in a study of T cell responses to AZD1222 COVID-19 vaccine. Sequenced by immunoSEQ multiplex PCR; TCRdb stores in-frame clones only, minus some. The sample includes some 150,000 clones, roughly 90% of them seen just once. The source was peripheral blood, collected 28 days after the second AZD1222 dose. The receptors stem from an adult who received the AZD1222 COVID-19 vaccine.

The chain joins TRBV5-4 to TRBJ1-2; possibly TRBD1 for D (5 bases). Germline lookup yields CDR1 SGHNT and CDR2 YYREEE (reference sequence). This CDR3 has 13 amino acids. Trimming stripped 1 base from V and 8 bases from J, with 12 bases between. The chain's CDR3 is CASSLMGGKGYTF. DNA of the CDR3: TGTGCCAGCAGCTTGATGGGGGGTAAAGGCTACACCTTC.

The chain employs TRBV9 and TRBJ2-5; D could derive from TRBD1 or TRBD2 (5 bases each). The CDR3 consists of 14 residues. V gave up 0 bases and J gave up 1 base, with 7 bases separating them. Germline CDR1 SGDLS, CDR2 YYNGEE. The CDR3 loop reads CASSVAGGQETQYF. Here the CDR3 DNA reads TGTGCCAGCAGCGTAGCTGGGGGCCAAGAGACCCAGTACTTC.

This clone was counted at least ten times. This chain uses TRBV6-4 with TRBJ2-2; no definite D call. The CDR3 sequence is 14 residues long. Trimming removed 0 bases at V and 5 bases at J, with 7 bases between. Germline-derived CDR1 and CDR2 are MRHNA and SNTAGT. CDR3 in amino acids: CASSDSHGTGELFF. CDR3 coding DNA: TGTGCCAGCAGTGACTCGCACGGGACCGGGGAGCTGTTTTTT.

The chain uses TRBV27 and TRBJ1-2; D is possibly TRBD1 (5 bases). Trimming shortened V by 4 bases and J by 3 bases, and 18 bases separated the two germline ends. The germline V gene has CDR1 MNHEY and CDR2 SMNVEV (reference sequence). This CDR3 region has 16 residues. CDR3 in DNA: TGTGCCAGCAGTTCCTACCGGACACCTGGGGACTATGGCTACACCTTC. As protein: CASSSYRTPGDYGYTF.

The chain couples TRBV27 to TRBJ1-1; D is unclear. CDR1 is MNHEY and CDR2 is SMNVEV in the germline V gene (reference sequence). V was pared by 1 base and J by 4 bases, with 16 bases between. The CDR3 is 16 amino acids. In DNA, the CDR3 is TGTGCCAGCAGTTTATGGGAAGGTTTAAGGAGCACTGAAGCTTTCTTT. This codes for CASSLWEGLRSTEAFF.

This sequence joins TRBV5-1 and TRBJ1-2, with a tentative D call TRBD1 (6 bases). V was clipped by 2 bases and J by 7 bases, with 15 bases between them. Germline V gene sequence: CDR1 SGHRS, CDR2 YFSETQ. The CDR3 consists of 14 residues. This CDR3 reads CASSLQGTQGGYTF. DNA for the CDR3: TGCGCCAGCAGCTTACAGGGAACTCAAGGTGGCTACACCTTC.

CDR3 nucleotide sequence: TGTGCCAGCAGTTACGGAGGGGACTATGGCTACACCTTC. Its translation: CASSYGGDYGYTF. The chain couples TRBV6-5 to TRBJ1-2; weak D call: TRBD1 (5 bases). CDR3 size: 13 residues. The germline CDR1 and CDR2 sequences are MNHEY and SVGAGI. Trimming removed 2 bases at V and 3 bases at J, with 7 bases between.

This chain links TRBV7-8 with TRBJ1-2; a weak D match, TRBD1 (5 bases). The CDR3 consists of 14 residues. The germline V gene encodes CDR1 SGHVS and CDR2 FQNEAQ. V dropped 3 bases and J dropped 5 bases, with 13 bases sitting between them. As DNA, the CDR3 is TGTGCCAGCAGCTTCGGGGGTTTGGTATATGGCTACACCTTC. Translating it yields CASSFGGLVYGYTF.

V usage is TRBV11-1 and J usage is TRBJ2-5; tentative D call: TRBD2 (5 bases). CDR1 SGHAT and CDR2 FQDESV come from the germline V gene (reference sequence). This CDR3 comprises 16 residues. V was pared by 3 bases and J by 4 bases, with 18 bases between. The CDR3 region has the DNA TGTGCCAGCAGCTTCTCGCCGACCGTTGGAGGAGAGACCCAGTACTTC. Translation: CASSFSPTVGGETQYF.

The chain employs TRBV27 and TRBJ2-4; TRBD1 agrees at 7 bases. Germline CDR1 is MNHEY and CDR2 is SMNVEV (reference sequence). With 3 bases clipped from V and 8 bases from J, the junction kept 13 bases outside the gene matches. The CDR3 is made up of 16 amino acids. The CDR3 nucleotides are TGTGCCAGCAGTTTCCGAGGACAGGAGCCATGGGACATTCAGTACTTC. Residues: CASSFRGQEPWDIQYF.

J is TRBJ2-1 and V is TRBV12-5; TRBD1 aligns across 8 bases. The CDR3 runs 13 residues. V lost 6 bases and J lost 4; bases outside the gene matches: 2. Germline V lookup: CDR1 LGHNT, CDR2 FRNRAP. Here the CDR3 DNA reads TGTGCTAGTGGGACAGGGGAATACAATGAGCAGTTCTTC. Its protein product is CASGTGEYNEQFF.

This sequence joins TRBV6-5 and TRBJ2-7; D might be TRBD1 or TRBD2, each matching 6 bases. The germline CDR1 and CDR2 sequences are MNHEY and SVGAGI. The CDR3 has 14 residues. V gave up 8 bases and J gave up 1 base, with 15 bases separating them. For the CDR3, the DNA is TGTGCCAGCGGTAACGGGGGCGGGTCCTACGAGCAGTACTTC. This gives the protein CASGNGGGSYEQYF.

The chain carries TRBV6-4 and TRBJ2-1, with 9 bases identical to TRBD1. The CDR3 loop spans 15 amino acids. The germline V gene encodes CDR1 MRHNA and CDR2 SNTAGT. V shed 2 bases, J shed 10 bases, and the junction held 9 bases outside the gene matches. The CDR3 loop is CASSDTGGVLGEQFF. As DNA, the CDR3 is TGTGCCAGCAGTGACACAGGGGGCGTATTGGGGGAGCAGTTCTTC.

This clone has a single count. The V gene is TRBV15, the J gene TRBJ1-1; D might be TRBD1 (5 bases). Germline CDR1 reads LNHNV; CDR2 reads YYDKDF (reference sequence). The CDR3 covers 21 residues. Deletions cut 2 bases from V and 1 base from J, with 29 bases between. The CDR3 spells CATSRILYLDKLGRPNTEAFF. CDR3 nucleotides: TGTGCCACCAGCAGAATCCTCTATTTGGATAAACTGGGGCGCCCGAACACTGAAGCTTTCTTT.

V gene TRBV10-3 combines with J gene TRBJ2-3, with TRBD2 matching over 9 bases. The CDR3 extends over 17 amino acids. The V gene end was trimmed by 0 bases and the J gene end by 3 bases; junction bases not matched to a gene: 7. Germline-derived CDR1 and CDR2 are ENHRY and SYGVKD. The CDR3 region has the DNA TGTGCCATCAGTGAGTCGAAATATAGCGGGAGAACAGATACGCAGTATTTT. Protein sequence: CAISESKYSGRTDTQYF.